The clone carrying this T cell receptor (beta chain) was counted many times. This CDR3 region has 14 residues. J gave up 7 bases and V 2 bases, and 6 bases lay outside the gene matches. Germline CDR1 and CDR2: LGHDT and YNNKEL (reference sequence). This entry is derived from a study of low-dose radiotherapy and immunotherapy resistance in tumors. Study-level background: The treatment that patients received was intravenous nivolumab 240 mg every two weeks plus ipilimumab 1 mg/kg every six weeks.

Alpha and beta chains were covered, as first-strand cDNA relied on TRAV- and TRBV-specific primers. For amplifying TCRs, the PCR ran for 15 to 20 cycles with Phusion, which was used together with a constant-region primer and the adapter on the V primers. From the reads, TCRdb called clonotypes with MiXCR, one entry per CDR3 protein. The data contain 95,000 to 100,000 distinct CDR3 sequences, around 20% of them singletons. Time point: after trial treatment. Treatment reported: LDRT plus nivolumab, ipilimumab, low-dose cyclophosphamide and aspirin (RACIN trial). Donors were given nivolumab, ipilimumab, aspirin, low-dose cyclophosphamide and low-dose radiotherapy.

The specimen was PBMCs, collected after low-dose radiotherapy plus immunotherapy. This TCR derives from a male donor with prostate cancer. The V and J genes are TRBV3-1 and TRBJ1-1, with 8 nucleotides matching TRBD1. In DNA, the CDR3 is TGTGCCAGCAGCCAACAGGGGGCACCTGGTGAAGCTTTCTTT. Its protein product is CASSQQGAPGEAFF.